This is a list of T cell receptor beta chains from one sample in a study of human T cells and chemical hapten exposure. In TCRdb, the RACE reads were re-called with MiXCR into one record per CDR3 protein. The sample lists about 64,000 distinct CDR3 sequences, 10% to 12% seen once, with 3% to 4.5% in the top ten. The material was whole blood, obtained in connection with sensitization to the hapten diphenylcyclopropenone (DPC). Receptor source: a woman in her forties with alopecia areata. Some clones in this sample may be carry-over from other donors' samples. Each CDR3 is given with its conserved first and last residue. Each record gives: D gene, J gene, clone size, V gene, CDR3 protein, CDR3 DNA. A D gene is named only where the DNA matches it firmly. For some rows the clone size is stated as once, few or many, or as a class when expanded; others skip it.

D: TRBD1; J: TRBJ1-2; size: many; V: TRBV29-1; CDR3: CSVTWTGDYGYTF; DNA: TGCAGCGTTACCTGGACAGGGGACTATGGCTACACCTTC
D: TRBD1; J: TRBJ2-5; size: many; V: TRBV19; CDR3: CASSAYRGQETQYF; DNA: TGTGCCAGTAGTGCCTACAGGGGACAAGAGACCCAGTACTTC
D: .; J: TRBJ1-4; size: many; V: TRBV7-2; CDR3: CASSRGGRLFF; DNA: TGTGCCAGCAGCCGGGGGGGTAGACTGTTTTTT
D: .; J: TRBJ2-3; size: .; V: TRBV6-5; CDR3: CASSRGSRPSQADTQYF; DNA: TGTGCCAGCAGTCGGGGCAGCCGACCTTCCCAGGCGGATACGCAGTATTTT
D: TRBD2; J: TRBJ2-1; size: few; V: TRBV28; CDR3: CATQRGAGTSGEGSYNEQFF; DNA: TGTGCCACCCAAAGAGGGGCAGGTACTAGCGGGGAGGGTTCCTACAATGAGCAGTTCTTC
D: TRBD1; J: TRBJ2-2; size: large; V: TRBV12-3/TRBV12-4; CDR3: CASSGGQGNGELFF; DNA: TGTGCCAGCAGTGGGGGACAGGGTAACGGGGAGCTGTTTTTT
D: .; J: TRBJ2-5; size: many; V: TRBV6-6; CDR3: CASSQGDWAQETQYF; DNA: TGTGCCAGCAGTCAGGGAGATTGGGCCCAAGAGACCCAGTACTTC
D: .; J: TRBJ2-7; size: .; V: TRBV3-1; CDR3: CASSQEPPEQYF; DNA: TGTGCCAGCAGCCAAGAGCCCCCCGAGCAGTACTTC
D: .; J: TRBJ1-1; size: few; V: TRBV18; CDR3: CASSPLMKGFDTEAFF; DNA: TGTGCCAGCTCACCACTGATGAAGGGATTCGACACTGAAGCTTTCTTT
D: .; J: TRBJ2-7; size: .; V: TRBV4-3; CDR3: CASSSGPFYEQYF; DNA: TGCGCCAGCAGCTCGGGACCGTTCTACGAGCAGTACTTC
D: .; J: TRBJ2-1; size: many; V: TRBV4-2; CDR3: CASSLSRPRYNEQFF; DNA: TGTGCCAGCAGCCTTTCCCGGCCACGCTACAATGAGCAGTTCTTC
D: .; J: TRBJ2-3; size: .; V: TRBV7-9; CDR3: CASSASTDTQYF; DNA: TGTGCCAGCAGCGCTAGCACAGATACGCAGTATTTT
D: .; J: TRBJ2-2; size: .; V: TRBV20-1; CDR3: CSAYPDDTGELFF; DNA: TGCAGTGCCTATCCGGACGACACCGGGGAGCTGTTTTTT